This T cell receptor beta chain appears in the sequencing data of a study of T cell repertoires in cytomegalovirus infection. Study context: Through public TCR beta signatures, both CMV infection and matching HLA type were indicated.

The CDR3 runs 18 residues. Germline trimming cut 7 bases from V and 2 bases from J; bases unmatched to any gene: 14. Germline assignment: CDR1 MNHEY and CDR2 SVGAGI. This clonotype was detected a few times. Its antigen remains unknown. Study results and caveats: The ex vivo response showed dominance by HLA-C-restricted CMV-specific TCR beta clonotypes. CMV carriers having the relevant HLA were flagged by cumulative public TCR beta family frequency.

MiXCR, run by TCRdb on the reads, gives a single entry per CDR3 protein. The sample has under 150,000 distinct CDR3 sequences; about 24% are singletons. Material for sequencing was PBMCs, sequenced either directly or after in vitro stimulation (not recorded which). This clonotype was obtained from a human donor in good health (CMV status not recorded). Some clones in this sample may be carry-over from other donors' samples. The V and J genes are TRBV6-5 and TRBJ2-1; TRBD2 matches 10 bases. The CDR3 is CASTLRGLAGDTYNEQFF. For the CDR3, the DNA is TGTGCCAGCACCCTACGAGGCCTAGCGGGAGACACCTACAATGAGCAGTTCTTC.